A selection of T cell receptor beta chains follows, all from one sample in a study of T cells in Graves' hyperthyroidism and ophthalmopathy. TCRdb analysed the multiplex PCR reads with MiXCR anew, one entry per CDR3 protein. This sample has 210,000 or so distinct CDR3 sequences, with approximately 17% found just once. The sequenced sample consisted of blood. Every receptor here comes from a man aged 45-65 years with Graves' hyperthyroidism. The CDR3 runs from the conserved cysteine through the conserved F or W. D genes are given only for firm matches. The size entry is marked missing in some rows and otherwise reads once, few, many or a size class.

DNA	CDR3	D	size	J	V
TGTGCCAGCAGTTTAGACAGGGAAAATTCACCCCTCCACTTT	CASSLDRENSPLHF	TRBD1	many	TRBJ1-6	TRBV28
TGTGCCAGCAGCTTAGATCGGTCGCCCCAGCATTTT	CASSLDRSPQHF	.	few	TRBJ1-5	TRBV7-9
TGTGCCAGTAGAAGCAGAAGGACGGGCTATCAGCCCCAGCATTTT	CASRSRRTGYQPQHF	.	.	TRBJ1-5	TRBV19
TGTGCCTGGATAGTCGGGCATACGCAGTATTTT	CAWIVGHTQYF	.	many	TRBJ2-3	TRBV30
TGTGCCATCAGTGGAGAGGGGATCACTGAAGCTTTCTTT	CAISGEGITEAFF	.	.	TRBJ1-1	TRBV10-3
TGTGCCAGCAGTTTTCCGGGGGGTAATGAAAAACTGTTTTTT	CASSFPGGNEKLFF	.	few	TRBJ1-4	TRBV28
TGTGCCAGCAGTTTACATACAGGGAGCAATCAGCCCCAGCATTTT	CASSLHTGSNQPQHF	.	few	TRBJ1-5	TRBV12-3/TRBV12-4
TGTGCCCCGCTAAACGGGGGAACCGGACTAGCCAAAAACATTCAGTACTTC	CAPLNGGTGLAKNIQYF	.	many	TRBJ2-4	TRBV30
TGTGCCAGCAGCCAGGGGAGGGGACCGACGGCCGGCTACACCTTC	CASSQGRGPTAGYTF	.	once	TRBJ1-2	TRBV13
TGTGCCAGCAGCCAAGATAGCGGTAGAGGTGAGCAGTTCTTC	CASSQDSGRGEQFF	.	few	TRBJ2-1	TRBV3-1
TGTGCCAGCAGTTTTACGTCAGGGTTCGATCAGCCCCAGCATTTT	CASSFTSGFDQPQHF	.	.	TRBJ1-5	TRBV12-3/TRBV12-4
TGTGCCAGCAGTTTTGATGTACGGCCCGAGACCCAGTACTTC	CASSFDVRPETQYF	.	few	TRBJ2-5	TRBV28
TGTGCCAGCTCACCACCCCTGCGGGAGACGACGCAGTATTTT	CASSPPLRETTQYF	TRBD2	few	TRBJ2-3	TRBV18
TGTGCCAGCTCATTGGGACTAGCGGGAGATAACGAGCAGTACTTC	CASSLGLAGDNEQYF	TRBD2	.	TRBJ2-7	TRBV18
TGTGCCAGCAGCCCCTATAGCGGAGGGGGTGAGCAGTTCTTC	CASSPYSGGGEQFF	.	many	TRBJ2-1	TRBV5-5
TGCGCCAGCAGTGAGGGGAGAACTTCAACCTACAATGAGCAGTTCTTC	CASSEGRTSTYNEQFF	.	.	TRBJ2-1	TRBV10-1
TGTGCCAGCGCCGTCCGGGGGCGGTATATCGGGGAGCTGTTTTTT	CASAVRGRYIGELFF	.	few	TRBJ2-2	TRBV12-3/TRBV12-4